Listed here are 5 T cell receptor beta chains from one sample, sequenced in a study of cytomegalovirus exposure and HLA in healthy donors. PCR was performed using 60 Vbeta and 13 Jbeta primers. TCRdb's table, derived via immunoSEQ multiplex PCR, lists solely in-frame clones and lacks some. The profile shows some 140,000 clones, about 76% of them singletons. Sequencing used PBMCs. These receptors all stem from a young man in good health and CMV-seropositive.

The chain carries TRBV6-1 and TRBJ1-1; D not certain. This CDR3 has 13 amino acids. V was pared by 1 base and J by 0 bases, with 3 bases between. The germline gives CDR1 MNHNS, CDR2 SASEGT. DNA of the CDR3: TGTGCCAGCAGTGAAGTCATGAACACTGAAGCTTTCTTT. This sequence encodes CASSEVMNTEAFF.

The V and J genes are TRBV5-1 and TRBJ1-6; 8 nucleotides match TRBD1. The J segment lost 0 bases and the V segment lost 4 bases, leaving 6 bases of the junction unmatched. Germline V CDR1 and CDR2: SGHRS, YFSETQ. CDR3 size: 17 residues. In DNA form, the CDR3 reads TGCGCCAGCAGCGCGGCTACAGGGGGCTCCTATAATTCACCCCTCCACTTT. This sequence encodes CASSAATGGSYNSPLHF.

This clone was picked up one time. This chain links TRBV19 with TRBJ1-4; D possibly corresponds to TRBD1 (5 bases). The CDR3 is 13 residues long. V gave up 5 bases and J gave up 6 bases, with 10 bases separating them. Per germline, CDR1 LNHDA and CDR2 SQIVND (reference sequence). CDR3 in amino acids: CASSPGRDEKLFF. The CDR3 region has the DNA TGTGCCAGTAGTCCAGGGAGGGATGAAAAACTGTTTTTT.

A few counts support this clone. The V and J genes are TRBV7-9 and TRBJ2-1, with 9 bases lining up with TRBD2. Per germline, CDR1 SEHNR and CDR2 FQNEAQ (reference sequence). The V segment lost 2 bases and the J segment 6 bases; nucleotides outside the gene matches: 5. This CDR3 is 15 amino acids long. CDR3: CASSLKGSGSNEQFF. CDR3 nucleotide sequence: TGTGCCAGCAGCTTAAAGGGTAGCGGGAGCAATGAGCAGTTCTTC.

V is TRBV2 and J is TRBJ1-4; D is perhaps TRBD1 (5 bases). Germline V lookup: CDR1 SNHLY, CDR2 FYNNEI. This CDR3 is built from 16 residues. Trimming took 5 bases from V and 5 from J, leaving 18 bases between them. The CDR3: CASSTRPKGVNEKLFF. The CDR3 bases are TGTGCCAGCAGTACCCGCCCGAAAGGGGTGAATGAAAAACTGTTTTTT.